The next 28 T cell receptor beta chains were all read from a single sample in a study of graft-versus-host responses after intestinal transplantation. Measured with immunoSEQ multiplex PCR; TCRdb has only the in-frame clones, and not every one. The sample lists more than 20,000 clones; 85% to 95% were seen once. Material: PBMCs, obtained 262 days after intestinal transplant. The receptors here all came from a human patient who received an intestinal transplant, so some T cells may come from the graft donor.

The rearrangement uses TRBV27 and TRBJ2-1; 14 bases line up with TRBD2. The CDR3 sequence is 14 residues long. V trimming: 6 bases; J trimming: 6 bases; junction bases outside the gene matches: 1. The V gene's germline CDR1 is MNHEY and CDR2 SMNVEV (reference sequence). As DNA, the CDR3 is TGTGCCAGCAGGGGACTAGCGGGGGTCAATGAGCAGTTCTTC. Translating it yields CASRGLAGVNEQFF.

This chain connects TRBV20-1 to TRBJ2-1, with no clear D. There are 11 residues in the CDR3. The germline V gene encodes CDR1 DFQATT and CDR2 SNEGSKA (reference sequence). Trimming pared 4 bases from V and 8 bases from J, leaving 9 bases between. The DNA for the CDR3 is TGCAGTGCTAACCCGATTCATGAGCAGTTCTTC. This gives the protein CSANPIHEQFF.

The chain links TRBV5-6 to TRBJ2-5; D is uncertain. The V gene's germline CDR1 is SGHDT and CDR2 YYEEEE. This CDR3 has 15 amino acids. V was pared by 3 bases and J by 1 base, with 13 bases between. The CDR3 DNA reads as TGTGCCAGCAGCTCTCTAATCAACTCCCAAGAGACCCAGTACTTC. It codes for CASSSLINSQETQYF.

The chain links TRBV7-2 to TRBJ2-7; a weak D match, TRBD1 (6 bases). The CDR3 is 13 amino acids. The germline CDR1 and CDR2 sequences are SGHTA and FQGNSA. V was clipped by 5 bases and J by 2 bases, with 10 bases between them. CDR3 DNA: TGTGCCAGCAGCCGGGACATAGCCTACGAGCAGTACTTC. Its translation is CASSRDIAYEQYF.

The DNA of the CDR3 is TGTGCCATCAGTGAGGCCGTAGCAGGGGAGACCCAGTACTTC. It is translated as CAISEAVAGETQYF. This chain connects TRBV10-3 to TRBJ2-5; D possibly corresponds to TRBD1 (5 bases). V was clipped by 2 bases and J by 5 bases, with 12 bases between them. The CDR3 covers 14 residues. The germline V gene has CDR1 ENHRY and CDR2 SYGVKD.

The chain employs TRBV4-1 and TRBJ2-5, with D possibly matching TRBD1 (5 bases). The CDR3 spans 15 residues. From germline, CDR1 is MGHRA and CDR2 YSYEKL. V lost 0 bases to trimming and J lost 2 bases, with 10 bases between them. CDR3 DNA: TGCGCCAGCAGCCAAGACAGGGTTGGGCAAGAGACCCAGTACTTC. The encoded protein is CASSQDRVGQETQYF.

The chain joins TRBV7-9 to TRBJ2-1; maybe TRBD2 (6 bases). Deletions cut 4 bases from V and 4 bases from J, with 23 bases between. Germline V CDR1 and CDR2: SEHNR, FQNEAQ (reference sequence). The CDR3 runs to 18 residues. As DNA, the CDR3 is TGTGCCAGCAGCTCAGGGAGGACCAGGCGGGAACCTTACAATGAGCAGTTCTTC. Its protein is CASSSGRTRREPYNEQFF.

This chain joins TRBV10-3 and TRBJ1-1; D may be TRBD1 (5 bases). The CDR3 is made up of 15 amino acids. Germline values: CDR1 ENHRY, CDR2 SYGVKD. V was trimmed by 0 bases and J by 1 base, leaving 9 bases between them. The CDR3 nucleotides read TGTGCCATCAGTGAGTCGATTGGGGGGAACACTGAAGCTTTCTTT. Its protein is CAISESIGGNTEAFF.

This clone was counted once. V usage is TRBV14 and J usage is TRBJ1-2; maybe TRBD1 (5 bases). Per germline, CDR1 SGHDN and CDR2 FVKESK. Trimming removed 1 base at V and 3 bases at J, with 9 bases between. The CDR3 sequence is 14 residues long. The chain's CDR3 is CASSQGAGYYGYTF. CDR3 DNA: TGTGCCAGCAGCCAAGGAGCAGGGTACTATGGCTACACCTTC.

This clone was observed once. The chain has TRBV5-1 and TRBJ1-5, with TRBD1 matching 12 bases. The CDR3 extends over 19 amino acids. The V and J ends lost 5 bases and 0 bases, in that order; junction bases with no gene match: 12. CDR1 and CDR2 (germline): SGHRS, YFSETQ. The CDR3 bases are TGCGCCAGCAGTTACCCGGGACAGGGGGCTGTCTATAGCAATCAGCCCCAGCATTTT. This sequence encodes CASSYPGQGAVYSNQPQHF. Full variable domain (remainder filled in from reference TRBV5-1 and TRBJ1-5): KAGVTQTPRYLIKTRGQQVTLSCSPISGHRSVSWYQQTPGQGLQFLFEYFSETQRNKGNFPGRFSGRQFSNSRSEMNVSTLELGDSALYLCASSYPGQGAVYSNQPQHFGDGTRLSIL.

This chain uses TRBV9 with TRBJ2-7, with 11 bases fitting TRBD1. This CDR3 has 16 residues. J lost 4 bases, V lost 4 bases, and 10 bases had no gene match. The germline V gene has CDR1 SGDLS and CDR2 YYNGEE. In DNA, the CDR3 is TGTGCCAGCAGCTTAAGGACAGGGGGCTATGGGTACGAGCAGTACTTC. Translating gives CASSLRTGGYGYEQYF.

The V gene is TRBV6-5, the J gene TRBJ2-7; 9 nucleotides align to TRBD2. V dropped 5 bases and J dropped 0; count of bases not matched to a gene: 5. The germline V gene encodes CDR1 MNHEY and CDR2 SVGAGI. This CDR3 spans 15 amino acids. The CDR3 nucleotides are TGTGCCAGCAGTGCTATTAGCGGGAGCTCCTACGAGCAGTACTTC. Amino acid sequence: CASSAISGSSYEQYF.

The chain recombines TRBV27 with TRBJ1-1, with D perhaps TRBD1 (5 bases). The CDR3 spans 15 residues. The V end lost 5 bases, the J end lost 8 bases, and 21 bases lay between the germline ends. Germline CDR1 reads MNHEY; CDR2 reads SMNVEV (reference sequence). CDR3 nucleotides: TGTGCCAGCAGTCCACCACGACAGCGCACCTCCGAAGCTTTCTTT. It is translated as CASSPPRQRTSEAFF.

The chain carries TRBV7-9 and TRBJ1-2; D is undetermined. The V and J ends lost 5 bases and 2 bases respectively, with 15 bases between them. The CDR3 has 15 residues. The germline V gene has CDR1 SEHNR and CDR2 FQNEAQ (reference sequence). The CDR3 loop reads CASSQDLGSNYGYTF. The CDR3 bases are TGTGCCAGCAGCCAAGATTTGGGCAGCAACTATGGCTACACCTTC.

Written as DNA, the CDR3 is TGTGCCAGCAGCTTAGAAGCAGCCCCTGGCTACACCTTC. Translated: CASSLEAAPGYTF. This chain links TRBV7-9 with TRBJ1-2, with D unresolved. This CDR3 has 13 residues. CDR1 is SEHNR and CDR2 is FQNEAQ in the germline V gene (reference sequence). Trimming took off 1 base at V and 7 bases at J, with 10 bases between the two ends.

This chain uses TRBV10-2 with TRBJ2-1; D not resolved. V lost 3 bases and J 0 bases, leaving 18 bases between the germline ends. CDR3 size: 18 residues. Germline CDR1 and CDR2: WSHSY and SAAADI. CDR3: CASSDPAAVLSSYNEQFF. The DNA of the CDR3 is TGCGCCAGCAGTGACCCGGCGGCTGTCCTAAGCTCCTACAATGAGCAGTTCTTC.

This sequence joins TRBV28 and TRBJ1-1; D is unresolved. Trimming cost V 6 bases and J 1 base, with 3 bases left between them. The CDR3 contains 11 residues. Germline V gene lookup returns CDR1 MDHEN and CDR2 SYDVKM. In nucleotides, the CDR3 is TGTGCCAGCAGGTGGAACACTGAAGCTTTCTTT. It yields the protein CASRWNTEAFF.

This rearrangement joins TRBV7-2 to TRBJ2-3, with no clear D. Germline CDR1 reads SGHTA; CDR2 reads FQGNSA. The CDR3 is 13 amino acids. The germline V and J ends were trimmed by 2 bases and 11 bases, with 14 bases remaining between them. CDR3 sequence (DNA): TGTGCCAGCAGCTTAAACCCCATCCGAGGGCAGTATTTT. Translating it yields CASSLNPIRGQYF.

The rearrangement uses TRBV11-2 and TRBJ2-2, with TRBD1 matching over 9 bases. Germline CDR1 and CDR2: SGHAT and FQNNGV. The CDR3 extends over 18 amino acids. V was pared by 5 bases and J by 6 bases, with 16 bases of the junction left unmatched. The CDR3: CASSHYRSGTGTSGELFF. The CDR3 region has the DNA TGTGCCAGCAGCCATTACAGATCCGGGACAGGGACGTCCGGGGAGCTGTTTTTT.

DNA of the CDR3: TGCGCCAGCAGCTTGGGGGCCTTCAGGGCAACTAATGAAAAACTGTTTTTT. Translation gives CASSLGAFRATNEKLFF. The genes are TRBV5-1 and TRBJ1-4; TRBD1 is a possible D gene (5 bases). Trimming took 0 bases from V and 0 from J, leaving 12 bases between them. Germline CDR1 reads SGHRS; CDR2 reads YFSETQ. This CDR3 has 17 amino acids. The full variable domain, its missing parts supplied by reference TRBV5-1 and TRBJ1-4, is KAGVTQTPRYLIKTRGQQVTLSCSPISGHRSVSWYQQTPGQGLQFLFEYFSETQRNKGNFPGRFSGRQFSNSRSEMNVSTLELGDSALYLCASSLGAFRATNEKLFFGSGTQLSVL.

This chain joins TRBV13 and TRBJ2-5; maybe TRBD2 (5 bases). CDR1 PRHDT and CDR2 FYEKMQ come from the germline V gene (reference sequence). The length of the CDR3 is 18 residues. Trimming cost V 2 bases and J 1 base, with 20 bases left between them. Here the CDR3 reads CASSLLSPRAGLQETQYF. Here the CDR3 DNA reads TGTGCCAGCAGCTTATTGTCGCCCCGGGCGGGCCTCCAAGAGACCCAGTACTTC. Combining the CDR3 with reference TRBV13 and TRBJ2-5 gives the whole variable domain AAGVIQSPRHLIKEKRETATLKCYPIPRHDTVYWYQQGPGQDPQFLISFYEKMQSDKGSIPDRFSAQQFSDYHSELNMSSLELGDSALYFCASSLLSPRAGLQETQYFGPGTRLLVL.

This clone came up once. CDR3 region: CASSLGGYEQYF. The CDR3 DNA is TGTGCCAGCAGCTTGGGGGGGTACGAGCAGTACTTC. The chain employs TRBV5-4 and TRBJ2-7; perhaps D is TRBD1 or TRBD2 (5 bases each). V was shortened by 0 bases and J by 4 bases, with 5 bases between the two germline ends. CDR3 length: 12 amino acids. CDR1 is SGHNT, CDR2 YYREEE, per germline (reference sequence).

The CDR3, as DNA: TGTGCCAGCAGCCCCTCCCGAACACCGTCCTACGAGCAGTACTTC. This translates into CASSPSRTPSYEQYF. V gene TRBV5-4 combines with J gene TRBJ2-7; no definite D call. Germline loops: CDR1 SGHNT, CDR2 YYREEE (reference sequence). Trimming stripped 4 bases from V and 1 base from J, with 15 bases between. The CDR3 is 15 amino acids. The variable domain in full, completed from reference TRBV5-4 and TRBJ2-7, reads ETGVTQSPTHLIKTRGQQVTLRCSSQSGHNTVSWYQQALGQGPQFIFQYYREEENGRGNFPPRFSGLQFPNYSSELNVNALELDDSALYLCASSPSRTPSYEQYFGPGTRLTVT.

Only a few counts were recorded for this clone. V usage is TRBV6-1 and J usage is TRBJ1-1; D not certain. This CDR3 is 14 amino acids long. With 3 bases removed from V and 4 bases from J, the gap between germline ends came to 12 bases. The germline gives CDR1 MNHNS, CDR2 SASEGT. Here the CDR3 reads CASSDIAGFTEAFF. The CDR3 DNA reads TGTGCCAGCAGTGACATCGCAGGTTTCACTGAAGCTTTCTTT.

This chain joins TRBV28 and TRBJ1-1; no firm D call. Trimming took 2 bases from V and 5 from J, leaving 12 bases between them. Looked up from germline, CDR1 is MDHEN and CDR2 is SYDVKM. The CDR3 totals 14 residues. CDR3 nucleotide sequence: TGTGCCAGCAGTTTACGAACCAGCGAAACTGAAGCTTTCTTT. This translates into CASSLRTSETEAFF.

V is TRBV11-2 and J is TRBJ2-7, with 11 nucleotides matching TRBD2. The CDR3 spans 16 residues. CDR1 is SGHAT, CDR2 FQNNGV, per germline. V lost 0 bases to trimming and J lost 3 bases; unmatched junction nucleotides: 4. CDR3 sequence: CASSLEILAGVYEQYF. Written as DNA, the CDR3 is TGTGCCAGCAGCTTAGAAATACTAGCGGGAGTCTACGAGCAGTACTTC.

The chain has TRBV18 and TRBJ2-1; either TRBD1 or TRBD2 may supply D (5 bases each). There are 15 residues in the CDR3. Germline V lookup: CDR1 KGHSH, CDR2 LQKENI. The V end was cut by 3 bases, the J end by 8 bases, with 17 bases between. In DNA form, the CDR3 reads TGTGCCAGCTCACCTACCGGGGCAGGGTCGGATGAGCAGTTCTTC. Protein sequence: CASSPTGAGSDEQFF. The complete variable domain, with remaining parts taken from reference TRBV18 and TRBJ2-1, reads NAGVMQNPRHLVRRRGQEARLRCSPMKGHSHVYWYRQLPEEGLKFMVYLQKENIIDESGMPKERFSAEFPKEGPSILRIQQVVRGDSAAYFCASSPTGAGSDEQFFGPGTRLTVL.

This chain links TRBV9 with TRBJ1-4, with D perhaps matching TRBD1 (5 bases). Germline CDR1 reads SGDLS; CDR2 reads YYNGEE. The CDR3 runs 15 residues. Trimming left V 0 bases short and J 7 bases short, with 13 bases between. CDR3 in amino acids: CASSVGAGLREKLFF. CDR3 nucleotide sequence: TGTGCCAGCAGCGTAGGGGCAGGGCTGCGTGAAAAACTGTTTTTT.